The clone carrying this T cell receptor (beta chain) was counted ten times or more. Its antigen is unidentified. This specimen belongs to a study of breast tumors, draining lymph nodes, adjacent tissues. Broader study findings: Most tumor T cells seemingly derive from lymph node, then expand in tumor.

TCRdb itself ran the multiplex PCR reads through MiXCR, one entry per CDR3 protein. The data hold tens of thousands of distinct CDR3 sequences, with 36% observed a single time. Specimen: breast tumor tissue. The sequence came from a female donor with breast cancer. Some clones in this sample may be carry-over from other donors' samples.

The CDR3 reads CASSLSGAWGTQYF. DNA for the CDR3: TGTGCCAGCAGTTTATCAGGGGCTTGGGGGACCCAGTACTTC. The chain is built from TRBV12-3 or TRBV12-4 and TRBJ2-5; D is possibly TRBD1 (6 bases). The CDR3 runs to 14 residues. V was cut by 2 bases and J by 7 bases, with 14 bases left in between.